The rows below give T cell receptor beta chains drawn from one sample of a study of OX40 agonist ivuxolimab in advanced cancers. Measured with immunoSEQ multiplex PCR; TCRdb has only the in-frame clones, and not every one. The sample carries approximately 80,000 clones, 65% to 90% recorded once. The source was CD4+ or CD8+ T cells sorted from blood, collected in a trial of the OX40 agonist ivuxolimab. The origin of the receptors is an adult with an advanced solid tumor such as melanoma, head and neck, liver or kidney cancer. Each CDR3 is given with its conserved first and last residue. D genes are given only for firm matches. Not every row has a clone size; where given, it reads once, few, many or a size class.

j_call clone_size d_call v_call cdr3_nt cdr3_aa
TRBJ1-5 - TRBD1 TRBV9 TGTGCCAGCAGCGCCTTGCCGGACAGGGAAGGTCAGCCCCAGCATTTT CASSALPDREGQPQHF
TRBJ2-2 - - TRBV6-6 TGTGCCAGCAGTTACGGGCCCGGGGAGCTGTTTTTT CASSYGPGELFF
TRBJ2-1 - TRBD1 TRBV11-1 TGTGCCAGCAGCTTGTCTTTGGGACAGGGTAGAAATGAGCAGTTCTTC CASSLSLGQGRNEQFF
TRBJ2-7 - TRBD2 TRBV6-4 TGTGCCGAAGACGCCCGGGGGGAAACCTACGAGCAGTACTTC CAEDARGETYEQYF
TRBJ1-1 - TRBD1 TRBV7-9 TGTGCCAGCACCAAAGGGACAGGGGGCGTTTTCACTGAAGCTTTCTTT CASTKGTGGVFTEAFF
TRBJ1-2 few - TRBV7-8 TGTGCCAGCAGCTTCGACAGTAACTATGGCTACACCTTC CASSFDSNYGYTF
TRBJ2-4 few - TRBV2 TGTGCCAGCAGTATTCTCTGGGGCGTGGGTAGGGACATTCAGTACTTC CASSILWGVGRDIQYF
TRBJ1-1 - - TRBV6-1 TGTGCCACCCCACAAGGGGTGGGGAAGGCTGAAGCTTTCTTT CATPQGVGKAEAFF
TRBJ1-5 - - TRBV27 TGTGCCAGCAGTTGGACAGCAGATAGCAATCAGCCCCAGCATTTT CASSWTADSNQPQHF
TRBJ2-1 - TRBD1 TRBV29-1 TGCAGTGGGACAGGGCCCGACAATGAGCAGTTCTTC CSGTGPDNEQFF
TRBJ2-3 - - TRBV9 TGTGCCAGCAGCGTAGGGGGGGCAACGCAGTATTTT CASSVGGATQYF
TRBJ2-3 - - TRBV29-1 TGCAGCCTCCTAGGGGGGTCCCCCACTAGCACAGATACGCAGTATTTT CSLLGGSPTSTDTQYF
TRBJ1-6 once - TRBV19 TGTGCCACTTCGGGCAGGGCGAATTCACCCCTCCACTTT CATSGRANSPLHF
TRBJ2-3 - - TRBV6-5 TGTGCCAGCAGTTACCTCCAGGTCACAGATACGCAGTATTTT CASSYLQVTDTQYF
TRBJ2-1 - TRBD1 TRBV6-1 TGTGCCAGTGTGGGGACAGCCTCCTACAATGAGCAGTTCTTC CASVGTASYNEQFF
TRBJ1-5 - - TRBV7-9 TGTGCCAGCAGCCCCGCGGGGGTCAGCAATCAGCCCCAGCATTTT CASSPAGVSNQPQHF
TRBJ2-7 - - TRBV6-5 TGTGCCAGCAGTAGCTCCAGGGTATCGGGGGAGCAGTACTTC CASSSSRVSGEQYF
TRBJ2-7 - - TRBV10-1 TGCGCCAGCAGTGAGTTTGCTAAGGGGCACGAGCAGTACTTC CASSEFAKGHEQYF
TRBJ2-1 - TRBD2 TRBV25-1 TGTGCCAGCAACTCCCCTAGCGGGAATGAGCAGTTCTTC CASNSPSGNEQFF
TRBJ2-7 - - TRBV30 TGTGCCTGGAGTGTAGCCTACGAGCAGTACTTC CAWSVAYEQYF
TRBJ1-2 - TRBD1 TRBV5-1 TGCGCCATACAGGGGGCCGAAGAGGATGGCTACACCTTC CAIQGAEEDGYTF
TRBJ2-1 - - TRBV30 TGTGCCTGGAGTGGGCGGCTTCCCTACAATGAGCAGTTCTTC CAWSGRLPYNEQFF
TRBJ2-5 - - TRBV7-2 TGTGCCAGCAGCGGACTTGTCCAAGAGACCCAGTACTTC CASSGLVQETQYF